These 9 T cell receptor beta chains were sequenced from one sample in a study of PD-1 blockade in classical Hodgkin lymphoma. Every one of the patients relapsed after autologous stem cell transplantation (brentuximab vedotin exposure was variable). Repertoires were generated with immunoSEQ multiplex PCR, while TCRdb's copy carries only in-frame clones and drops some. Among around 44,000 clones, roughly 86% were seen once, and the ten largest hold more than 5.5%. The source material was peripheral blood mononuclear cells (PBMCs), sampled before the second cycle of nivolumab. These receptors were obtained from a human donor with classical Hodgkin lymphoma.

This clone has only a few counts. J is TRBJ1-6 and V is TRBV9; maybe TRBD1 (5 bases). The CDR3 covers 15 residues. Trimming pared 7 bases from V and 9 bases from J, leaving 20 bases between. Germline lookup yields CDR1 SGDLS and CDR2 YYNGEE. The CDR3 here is CASGERPAGGSPLHF. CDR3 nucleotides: TGTGCCAGCGGGGAGCGGCCGGCGGGGGGTTCACCCCTCCACTTT. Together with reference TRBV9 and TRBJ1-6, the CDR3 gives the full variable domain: DSGVTQTPKHLITATGQRVTLRCSPRSGDLSVYWYQQSLDQGLQFLIQYYNGEERAKGNILERFSAQQFPDLHSELNLSSLELGDSALYFCASGERPAGGSPLHFGNGTRLTVT.

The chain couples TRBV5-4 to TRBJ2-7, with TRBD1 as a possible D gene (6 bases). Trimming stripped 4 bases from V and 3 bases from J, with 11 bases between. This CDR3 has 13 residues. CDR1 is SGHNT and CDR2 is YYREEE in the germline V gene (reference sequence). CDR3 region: CASSVGQFYEQYF. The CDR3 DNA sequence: TGTGCCAGCAGCGTTGGACAGTTCTACGAGCAGTACTTC.

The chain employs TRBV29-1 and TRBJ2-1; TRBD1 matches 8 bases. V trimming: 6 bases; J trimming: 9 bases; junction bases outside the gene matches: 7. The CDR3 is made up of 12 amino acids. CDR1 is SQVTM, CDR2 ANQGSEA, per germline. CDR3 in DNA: TGCAGCGTATTTGGACAGGGTAGTGAGCAGTTCTTC. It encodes CSVFGQGSEQFF.

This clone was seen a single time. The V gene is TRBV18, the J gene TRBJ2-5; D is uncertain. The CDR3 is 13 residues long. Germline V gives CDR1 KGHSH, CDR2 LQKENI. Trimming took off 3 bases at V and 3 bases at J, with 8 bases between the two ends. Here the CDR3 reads CASSPFGEETQYF. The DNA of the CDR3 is TGTGCCAGCTCACCGTTTGGAGAAGAGACCCAGTACTTC.

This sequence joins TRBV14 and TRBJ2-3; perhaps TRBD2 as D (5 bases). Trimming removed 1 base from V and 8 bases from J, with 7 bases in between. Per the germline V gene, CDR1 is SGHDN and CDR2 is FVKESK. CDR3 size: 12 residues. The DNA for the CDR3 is TGTGCCAGCAGCCAAGCTCGGGGTACGCAGTATTTT. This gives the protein CASSQARGTQYF.

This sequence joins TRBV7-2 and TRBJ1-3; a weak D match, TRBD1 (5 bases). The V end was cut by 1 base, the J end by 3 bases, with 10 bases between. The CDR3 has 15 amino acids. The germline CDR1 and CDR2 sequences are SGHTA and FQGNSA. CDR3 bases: TGTGCCAGCAGCTTAGTTCGGGGCGGTGGAAACACCATATATTTT. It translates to CASSLVRGGGNTIYF. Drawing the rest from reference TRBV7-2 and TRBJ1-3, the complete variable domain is GAGVSQSPSNKVTEKGKDVELRCDPISGHTALYWYRQSLGQGLEFLIYFQGNSAPDKSGLPSDRFSAERTGGSVSTLTIQRTQQEDSAVYLCASSLVRGGGNTIYFGEGSWLTVV.

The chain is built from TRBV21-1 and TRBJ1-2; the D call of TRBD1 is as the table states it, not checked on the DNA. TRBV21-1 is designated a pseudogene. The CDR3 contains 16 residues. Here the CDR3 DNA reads TGTGCCAGCAGCAAAGTCTTACAGGGGGCTGGCTATGGCTACACCTTC. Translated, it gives CASSKVLQGAGYGYTF.

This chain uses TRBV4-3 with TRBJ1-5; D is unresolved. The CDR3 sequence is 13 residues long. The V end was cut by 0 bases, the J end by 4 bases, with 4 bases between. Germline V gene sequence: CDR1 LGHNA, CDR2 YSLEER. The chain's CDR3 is CASSQDMNQPQHF. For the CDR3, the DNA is TGCGCCAGCAGCCAAGATATGAATCAGCCCCAGCATTTT.

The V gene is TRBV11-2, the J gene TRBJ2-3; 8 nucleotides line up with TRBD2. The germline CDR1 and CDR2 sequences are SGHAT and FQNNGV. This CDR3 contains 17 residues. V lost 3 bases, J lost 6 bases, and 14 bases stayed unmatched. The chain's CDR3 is CASSFLRPGLGGDTQYF. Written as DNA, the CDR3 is TGTGCCAGCAGCTTCCTGCGTCCGGGACTAGGGGGGGATACGCAGTATTTT.